Detailed here is one T cell receptor beta chain. The sample belongs to a study of shared clonotypes between healthy human individuals. TCRdb keeps only in-frame clones here, not all; method: immunoSEQ multiplex PCR. The sample yields about 2 million clones, less than 95% seen once. CD8 cells regarded as naive lacked CD45RO, were positively chosen for CCR7, and omitted terminally differentiated effector memory CD45RA+ cells. Among the donors, all were Caucasian adults who lived in Nashville, Tennessee. This TCR came from a man aged 18 to 30 in good health. Material: naive CD8+ T cells sorted from blood.

The CDR3 region has the DNA TGTGCCAGCAGCTTAGACGAAGCGGCTGCGTTGGGCAATCAGCCCCAGCATTTT. Translated, it gives CASSLDEAAALGNQPQHF. The rearrangement links TRBV7-8 to TRBJ1-5, with D unresolved. This CDR3 is 18 amino acids long. Deletions cut 1 base from V and 2 bases from J, with 18 bases between. Germline CDR1 and CDR2: SGHVS and FQNEAQ.